These T cell receptor beta chains were read from a single sample in a study of Graves' ophthalmopathy and Graves' hyperthyroidism. TCRdb used MiXCR to reprocess the multiplex PCR reads, holding one entry per CDR3 protein. The sample lists roughly 1.1 million distinct CDR3 sequences; about two fifths were seen once. Specimen: peripheral blood or thyroid tissue (not recorded which). The receptors come from an adult man with Graves' hyperthyroidism. CDR3s include the opening cysteine and the closing phenylalanine or tryptophan. The D gene is left open where the match is weak. Clone size appears in some rows only: once, few, many, or a class for an expanded clone.

CDR3 | DNA | J | D | V | size
CAWGYQGFTEAFF | TGTGCCTGGGGATACCAGGGTTTCACTGAAGCTTTCTTT | TRBJ1-1 | NA | TRBV30 | NA
CASSLESATNGYTF | TGCGCCAGCAGCTTGGAGTCAGCTACGAATGGCTACACCTTC | TRBJ1-2 | NA | TRBV5-1 | many
CAISESAANTGELFF | TGTGCCATCAGTGAGTCAGCCGCGAACACCGGGGAGCTGTTTTTT | TRBJ2-2 | NA | TRBV10-3 | NA
CASSRTGIGGDQYF | TGTGCCAGCAGCCGGACAGGGATCGGCGGGGACCAGTACTTC | TRBJ2-5 | TRBD1 | TRBV7-9 | many
CSVLDGRECYTF | TGCAGCGTTCTGGACGGACGGGAGTGCTACACCTTC | TRBJ1-2 | NA | TRBV29-1 | many
CASSFVGADKAYEQYF | TGCGCCAGCAGCTTCGTCGGGGCAGATAAAGCCTACGAGCAGTACTTC | TRBJ2-7 | NA | TRBV5-1 | few
CASSLAGVKTQYF | TGTGCCAGCTCACTAGCGGGAGTAAAGACCCAGTACTTC | TRBJ2-5 | TRBD2 | TRBV19 | many
CASSLGASEEKLFF | TGCGCCAGCAGCTTGGGCGCTAGCGAGGAAAAACTGTTTTTT | TRBJ1-4 | NA | TRBV5-1 | NA
CSARDSFEETQYF | TGCAGCGCCCGGGACAGCTTCGAAGAGACCCAGTACTTC | TRBJ2-5 | TRBD1 | TRBV29-1 | NA
CASSDEPDRAGNEKLFF | TGTGCCAGCAGCGATGAACCGGACAGGGCGGGGAATGAAAAACTGTTTTTT | TRBJ1-4 | TRBD1 | TRBV2 | few
CASSSPWGRAETQFF | TGTGCCAGCAGCTCGCCTTGGGGCAGAGCAGAGACCCAGTTCTTC | TRBJ2-1 | NA | TRBV5-6 | NA
CASSQDGLAGSYEQYF | TGCGCCAGCAGCCAAGATGGACTAGCGGGCTCCTACGAGCAGTACTTC | TRBJ2-7 | TRBD2 | TRBV4-1 | NA
CASSRNRDRQQETQYF | TGTGCCAGCAGCCGGAACCGGGACAGACAACAAGAGACCCAGTACTTC | TRBJ2-5 | TRBD1 | TRBV7-2 | NA
CASSLYGGAQETQYF | TGTGCCAGCAGCTTGTACGGGGGTGCCCAAGAGACCCAGTACTTC | TRBJ2-5 | NA | TRBV5-4 | few
CASRLRASHTEAFF | TGTGCCAGCCGGCTTAGGGCGTCCCACACTGAAGCTTTCTTT | TRBJ1-1 | NA | TRBV2 | NA
CASSETEGDYEQYF | TGTGCCAGCAGTGAAACTGAGGGAGACTACGAGCAGTACTTC | TRBJ2-7 | NA | TRBV2 | many
CATSRDRGALSRDTEAFF | TGTGCCACCAGCAGAGATCGGGGGGCCCTAAGTAGGGACACTGAAGCTTTCTTT | TRBJ1-1 | NA | TRBV15 | NA
CASSQTGGVTAFF | TGTGCCAGCAGCCAGACAGGGGGCGTAACGGCTTTCTTT | TRBJ1-1 | TRBD1 | TRBV14 | many
CASNGDRALETQYF | TGTGCCAGCAACGGGGACAGGGCATTGGAGACCCAGTACTTC | TRBJ2-5 | TRBD1 | TRBV12-3/TRBV12-4 | NA
CASSERLAGSAAQETQYF | TGTGCCAGCAGTGAACGACTAGCGGGCAGCGCTGCTCAAGAGACCCAGTACTTC | TRBJ2-5 | TRBD2 | TRBV25-1 | many
CASSLGVDKFQLFF | TGCGCCAGCAGCTTGGGGGTCGACAAATTCCAACTGTTTTTT | TRBJ1-4 | NA | TRBV5-1 | NA
CASTGSLAQPQHF | TGTGCCAGTACCGGCAGCCTAGCTCAGCCCCAGCATTTT | TRBJ1-5 | NA | TRBV19 | many
CASSSGTGSTKTQYF | TGTGCCAGCAGCTCTGGGACAGGTAGCACGAAGACCCAGTACTTC | TRBJ2-5 | TRBD1 | TRBV7-3 | NA
CAISDQQGKGRYEQYF | TGTGCCATCAGTGATCAGCAGGGCAAAGGGCGCTACGAGCAGTACTTC | TRBJ2-7 | NA | TRBV10-3 | NA
CASSPVTSGGVPETQYF | TGTGCCAGCAGCCCAGTGACTAGCGGGGGGGTCCCAGAGACCCAGTACTTC | TRBJ2-5 | TRBD2 | TRBV7-2 | many
CASSFMISSPLHF | TGTGCCAGCAGCTTTATGATTTCTTCACCCCTCCACTTT | TRBJ1-6 | NA | TRBV7-2 | few
CASSVPSGRGQETQYF | TGCGCCAGCAGCGTTCCTAGCGGGAGGGGCCAAGAGACCCAGTACTTC | TRBJ2-5 | TRBD2 | TRBV4-3 | few
CASSLASTNEQFF | TGTGCCAGCAGCTTAGCGAGTACGAATGAGCAGTTCTTC | TRBJ2-1 | NA | TRBV7-2 | NA